The 23 T cell receptor beta chains in this list originate from one sample, sequenced in a study of blood T cells in healthy people across ages. It was with a sample-barcoded 5' primer and a J-beta primer mix that a second PCR of roughly 7 to 12 cycles was run. TCRdb processed the 5' RACE reads anew with MiXCR; each CDR3 protein has one entry. Altogether about 1.4 million distinct CDR3 sequences are present, almost 60% being singletons, with the ten largest covering about 6.3%. Sequencing was performed on blood. The receptor source for this set is a man between 18 and 35 years old in good health.

This clonotype was picked up a small number of times. At one boundary the junction diverges from the germline segment, which might be a read error. V and J are TRBV7-9 and TRBJ1-6; D might be TRBD1 (6 bases). The germline V gene has CDR1 SEHNR and CDR2 FQNEAQ (reference sequence). The CDR3 runs to 15 residues. The CDR3, as DNA: TGTGCCATCCTTCGCGGGACATCCAATAATTCGCCCCTCCACTTT. As protein: CAILRGTSNNSPLHF.

This clonotype was counted between two and nine times. V gene TRBV27 combines with J gene TRBJ1-2, with D uncertain. The V end was cut by 3 bases, the J end by 4 bases, with 9 bases between. Germline CDR1 is MNHEY and CDR2 is SMNVEV (reference sequence). The CDR3 sequence is 13 residues long. CDR3 DNA sequence: TGTGCCAGCAGTTTTGGGTCGGGCTATGGCTACACCTTC. It yields the protein CASSFGSGYGYTF.

There are a few counts of this clonotype. This chain uses TRBV27 with TRBJ2-4, with a tentative D call TRBD2 (6 bases). The J call may be mistaken, given a closer DNA end match to TRBJ2-7. Per the germline V gene, CDR1 is MNHEY and CDR2 is SMNVEV (reference sequence). The CDR3 has 13 amino acids. The CDR3, as DNA: TGTGCCAGTTACCGGTACGGGGGCTACGAGCAGTACTTC. Encoded protein: CASYRYGGYEQYF.

The rearrangement uses TRBV29-1 and TRBJ2-5; 10 bases map to TRBD2. This CDR3 is 14 amino acids long. Trimming at V came to 3 bases and at J to 2 bases, leaving 3 bases not matched to a gene. From germline, CDR1 is SQVTM and CDR2 ANQGSEA. This chain's CDR3 is CSVDIAGGQETQYF. The CDR3 coding sequence is TGCAGCGTTGATATAGCGGGGGGTCAAGAGACCCAGTACTTC.

The chain links TRBV20-1 to TRBJ2-1, with D possibly matching TRBD1 (5 bases). Germline CDR1 is DFQATT and CDR2 is SNEGSKA (reference sequence). V was clipped by 0 bases and J by 6 bases, with 15 bases between them. The CDR3 extends over 15 amino acids. The CDR3 DNA is TGCAGTGCTAGAGACTCCACAGGACGAGGCAATGAGCAGTTCTTC. Encoded protein: CSARDSTGRGNEQFF.

The rearrangement joins TRBV20-1 to TRBJ2-4, with 8 bases that match TRBD2. Germline V gene lookup returns CDR1 DFQATT and CDR2 SNEGSKA (reference sequence). The CDR3 is 11 residues long. Trimming took 5 bases from V and 13 from J; bases not matched to a gene: 7. The CDR3 here is CSAVAGSEQYF. In DNA form, the CDR3 reads TGCAGTGCTGTAGCGGGAAGTGAGCAGTACTTC.

This chain's CDR3 is CASSEATRKNEQFF. CDR3 DNA: TGTGCCAGCAGTGAAGCGACCAGGAAGAATGAGCAGTTCTTC. The chain joins TRBV2 to TRBJ2-1, with D unresolved. CDR1 and CDR2 from the germline V gene are SNHLY and FYNNEI. The length of the CDR3 is 14 residues. Trimming took off 0 bases at V and 7 bases at J, with 10 bases between the two ends.

This rearrangement joins TRBV28 to TRBJ2-5; D might be TRBD1 or TRBD2, each matching 6 bases. The CDR3 has 15 residues. V was clipped by 6 bases and J by 11 bases, with 25 bases between them. Germline V lookup: CDR1 MDHEN, CDR2 SYDVKM. The CDR3 reads CASSPVGAAPGEQYF. The CDR3 nucleotides are TGTGCCAGCAGCCCTGTGGGGGCGGCTCCGGGAGAGCAGTACTTC.

This clonotype was detected a few times. The V gene is TRBV12-3 or TRBV12-4, the J gene TRBJ1-4; D might be TRBD1 (6 bases). The CDR3 runs 17 residues. V gave up 3 bases and J gave up 0 bases, with 14 bases separating them. The DNA for the CDR3 is TGTGCCAGCAGTTTGGGGGCAGCACTAACAACTAATGAAAAACTGTTTTTT. Translation: CASSLGAALTTNEKLFF.

The genes are TRBV20-1 and TRBJ1-1; TRBD1 aligns across 9 bases. Trimming cost V 5 bases and J 7 bases; bases outside gene matches: 5. CDR3 size: 12 residues. Germline V CDR1 and CDR2: DFQATT, SNEGSKA (reference sequence). The CDR3 spells CSAPTGGGEAFF. The CDR3 DNA sequence: TGCAGTGCTCCCACAGGGGGCGGTGAAGCTTTCTTT.

The chain employs TRBV7-2 and TRBJ2-1; D might be TRBD1 or TRBD2, each matching 5 bases. Looked up from germline, CDR1 is SGHTA and CDR2 is FQGNSA. The CDR3 length is 14 residues. V gave up 1 base and J gave up 7 bases, with 11 bases separating them. For the CDR3, the DNA is TGTGCCAGCAGCTTAGGGGGGAGCCAGAATGAGCAGTTCTTC. Protein product: CASSLGGSQNEQFF.

The chain links TRBV28 to TRBJ1-2; D gene uncertain. The CDR3 spans 14 residues. Trimming took off 3 bases at V and 3 bases at J, with 11 bases between the two ends. Germline values: CDR1 MDHEN, CDR2 SYDVKM. CDR3 loop: CASSLRDLDYGYTF. CDR3 coding DNA: TGTGCCAGCAGTTTGAGGGATTTGGACTATGGCTACACCTTC.

This clonotype appeared a few times. The chain is built from TRBV6-5 and TRBJ2-7; D remains ambiguous. The V and J ends lost 4 bases and 2 bases respectively, with 12 bases between them. Germline V gene data show CDR1 as MNHEY and CDR2 as SVGAGI. This CDR3 comprises 14 residues. CDR3 sequence (DNA): TGTGCCAGCAGTTTCCATCAGGAGACCTACGAGCAGTACTTC. This translates into CASSFHQETYEQYF.

V is TRBV28 and J is TRBJ1-4; D gene unclear. The CDR3 covers 16 residues. Germline-derived CDR1 and CDR2 are MDHEN and SYDVKM. The V gene lost 7 bases and the J gene lost 1 base, with 16 bases spanning the gap. The CDR3 region is CASKDGSLETNEKLFF. CDR3 coding DNA: TGTGCCAGCAAAGACGGGTCTTTGGAAACTAATGAAAAACTGTTTTTT.

The chain uses TRBV12-5 and TRBJ1-2; D is unclear. Trimming removed 2 bases from V and 8 bases from J, with 12 bases in between. This CDR3 contains 13 residues. Per the germline V gene, CDR1 is LGHNT and CDR2 is FRNRAP. This CDR3 reads CASGLFSLPGYTF. The CDR3 DNA reads TGTGCTAGTGGTTTGTTCTCCCTTCCGGGCTACACCTTC. Combining the CDR3 with reference TRBV12-5 and TRBJ1-2 gives the whole variable domain DARVTQTPRHKVTEMGQEVTMRCQPILGHNTVFWYRQTMMQGLELLAYFRNRAPLDDSGMPKDRFSAEMPDATLATLKIQPSEPRDSAVYFCASGLFSLPGYTFGSGTRLTVV.

The V call is TRBV24-1, the J call TRBJ2-1; 11 bases fit TRBD2. Per the germline V gene, CDR1 is KGHDR and CDR2 is SFDVKD. Trimming at V came to 4 bases and at J to 12 bases, leaving 7 bases not matched to a gene. CDR3 length: 14 amino acids. The CDR3 DNA sequence: TGTGCCACCAGTGAACTGACTAGCGGGGAGGGGCAGTTCTTC. Residues: CATSELTSGEGQFF.

This sequence joins TRBV6-5 and TRBJ1-3; no reliable D call. Germline values: CDR1 MNHEY, CDR2 SVGAGI. V was shortened by 3 bases and J by 4 bases, with 7 bases between the two germline ends. This CDR3 has 13 residues. The CDR3 nucleotides are TGTGCCAGCAGTTATACCGACGGAAACACCATATATTTT. This gives the protein CASSYTDGNTIYF.

The V call is TRBV20-1, the J call TRBJ2-1; 10 bases fit TRBD2. In germline, CDR1 is DFQATT, CDR2 SNEGSKA (reference sequence). The CDR3 is 16 amino acids. The J segment lost 2 bases and the V segment lost 3 bases, leaving 7 bases of the junction unmatched. The CDR3 DNA reads TGCAGTGCTAGCCCCTTCGGACTAGCGGCCTACAATGAGCAGTTCTTC. This gives the protein CSASPFGLAAYNEQFF.

This clonotype was recorded a few times. The chain is built from TRBV27 and TRBJ2-3, with D perhaps matching TRBD1 (5 bases). The CDR3 is 14 residues long. Trimming left V 4 bases short and J 0 bases short, with 8 bases between. CDR1 is MNHEY and CDR2 is SMNVEV in the germline V gene (reference sequence). The CDR3 nucleotides are TGTGCCAGCAGTTGGGGCAGTAGCACAGATACGCAGTATTTT. It codes for CASSWGSSTDTQYF.

V and J are TRBV6-2 or TRBV6-3 and TRBJ2-1; 9 nucleotides match TRBD2. The CDR3 is 16 residues long. Germline lookup yields CDR1 MNHEY and CDR2 SVGEGT. Trimming took 1 base from V and 7 from J; bases not matched to a gene: 8. The DNA of the CDR3 is TGTGCCAGCAGTTACTGGCGGGGGGGCCTAAGAAATGAGCAGTTCTTC. Protein product: CASSYWRGGLRNEQFF.

The chain couples TRBV7-9 to TRBJ2-1; TRBD2 agrees at 7 bases. Germline CDR1 reads SEHNR; CDR2 reads FQNEAQ (reference sequence). The CDR3 is made up of 10 amino acids. The ends lost 3 bases at V and 15 bases at J; junction bases unmatched: 2. The CDR3 region has the DNA TGTGCCAGCAGCTTCGGGACTATGTTCTTC. Translation: CASSFGTMFF.

This clonotype came up once. The V gene is TRBV9, the J gene TRBJ1-1; D not resolved. The V and J ends lost 4 bases and 1 base respectively, with 11 bases between them. The CDR3 sequence is 14 residues long. The germline CDR1 and CDR2 sequences are SGDLS and YYNGEE. The CDR3 DNA follows: TGTGCCAGCAGCAAGTTTGGCGGGAACACTGAAGCTTTCTTT. Its translation is CASSKFGGNTEAFF.

V usage is TRBV6-2 or TRBV6-3 and J usage is TRBJ1-1, with TRBD1 identical over 7 bases. The germline V gene has CDR1 MNHEY and CDR2 SVGEGT. V gave up 5 bases and J gave up 7 bases; unmatched junction bases: 10. This CDR3 region has 14 residues. The CDR3 is CASSRSQGMGEAFF. Here the CDR3 DNA reads TGTGCCAGCAGTAGGTCACAGGGGATGGGTGAAGCTTTCTTT.